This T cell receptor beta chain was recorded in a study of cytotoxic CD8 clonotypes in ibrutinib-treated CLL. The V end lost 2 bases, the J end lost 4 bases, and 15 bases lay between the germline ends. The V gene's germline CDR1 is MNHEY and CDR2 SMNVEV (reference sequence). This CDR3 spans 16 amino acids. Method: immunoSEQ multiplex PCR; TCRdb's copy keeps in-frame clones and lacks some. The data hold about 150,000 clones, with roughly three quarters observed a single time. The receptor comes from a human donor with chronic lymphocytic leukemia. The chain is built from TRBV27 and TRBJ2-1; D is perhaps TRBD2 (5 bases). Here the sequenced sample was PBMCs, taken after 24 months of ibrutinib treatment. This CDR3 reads CASSLIPNGGYNEQFF. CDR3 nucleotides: TGTGCCAGCAGTTTAATCCCCAATGGCGGGTACAATGAGCAGTTCTTC.